This entry lists 18 T cell receptor beta chains sequenced from one sample in a study of blood T cell repertoires in COVID-19. The table came from immunoSEQ multiplex PCR; TCRdb's copy has only in-frame clones and leaves some out. The data hold 50,000 or so clones, with under 85% observed a single time. The sequenced material came from peripheral blood. Receptors were obtained from a man aged 35-49 years with acute or convalescent COVID-19.

The genes are TRBV27 and TRBJ2-2; D gene uncertain. The CDR3 has 16 residues. V lost 8 bases, J lost 0 bases, and 16 bases lay in between. From germline, CDR1 is MNHEY and CDR2 SMNVEV (reference sequence). The CDR3 region has the DNA TGTGCCAGCGGAGCCAGACTGGTCGCGAACACCGGGGAGCTGTTTTTT. Translation: CASGARLVANTGELFF.

This chain links TRBV5-1 with TRBJ1-5, with D possibly TRBD1 on 6 matching bases. Germline-derived CDR1 and CDR2 are SGHRS and YFSETQ. The CDR3 totals 16 residues. Deletions cut 0 bases from V and 0 bases from J, with 10 bases between. The CDR3 DNA sequence: TGCGCCAGCAGCTTGGGGACAGACTATAGCAATCAGCCCCAGCATTTT. It yields the protein CASSLGTDYSNQPQHF.

The rearrangement joins TRBV10-3 to TRBJ1-5, with D unclear. Germline V gives CDR1 ENHRY, CDR2 SYGVKD. The ends were cut back, 4 bases at V and 2 bases at J, with 6 bases in the middle. CDR3 size: 13 residues. The CDR3 coding sequence is TGTGCCATCAGTGTACGGGGCAATCAGCCCCAGCATTTT. This encodes CAISVRGNQPQHF.

Comments on this clone: A junction boundary mismatches the germline segment, possibly from a read error. This chain uses TRBV5-5 with TRBJ2-2; possible D gene TRBD2, 5 bases. The CDR3 consists of 15 residues. From germline, CDR1 is SGHKS and CDR2 YYEKEE (reference sequence). CDR3 nucleotide sequence: TGTGCAAGCAGCTTGGACTGGTATCTCACCGGGGAGCTGTTTTTT. Protein sequence: CASSLDWYLTGELFF.

This sequence joins TRBV27 and TRBJ1-2, with D perhaps TRBD1 (6 bases). This CDR3 has 15 residues. The germline gives CDR1 MNHEY, CDR2 SMNVEV (reference sequence). V was cut by 2 bases and J by 7 bases, with 17 bases left in between. The CDR3 DNA follows: TGTGCCAGCAGTTTAGTAGGGGGGACTAAAGTTGGCTACACCTTC. Translated: CASSLVGGTKVGYTF.

The rearrangement uses TRBV2 and TRBJ2-5; 8 nucleotides agree with TRBD1. CDR1 and CDR2 (germline): SNHLY, FYNNEI. The V gene end was trimmed by 7 bases and the J gene end by 5 bases; junction bases not matched to a gene: 12. The CDR3 sequence is 15 residues long. CDR3 DNA sequence: TGTGCCAGCAAAAGGAAGCCAGGGGGCGAGGAGACCCAGTACTTC. Translating gives CASKRKPGGEETQYF.

As DNA, the CDR3 is TGTGCCAGCAGCATCAACAGGGGGCATAATCAGCCCCAGCATTTT. Its translation: CASSINRGHNQPQHF. This chain uses TRBV7-2 with TRBJ1-5; the match to TRBD1 covers 9 bases. The V segment lost 5 bases and the J segment 4 bases; nucleotides outside the gene matches: 6. Germline assignment: CDR1 SGHTA and CDR2 FQGNSA. The CDR3 has 15 residues.

This chain connects TRBV5-1 to TRBJ1-5; D perhaps matches TRBD1 (6 bases). Germline V lookup: CDR1 SGHRS, CDR2 YFSETQ. V gave up 0 bases and J gave up 2 bases, with 6 bases separating them. This CDR3 is built from 14 residues. The CDR3, as DNA: TGCGCCAGCAGCTTGGAGGGGGGCAATCAGCCCCAGCATTTT. It specifies CASSLEGGNQPQHF.

This clone has just one count. The J gene is TRBJ1-2, the V gene TRBV2, with D possibly TRBD1 on 5 matching bases. V gave up 5 bases and J gave up 7 bases, with 14 bases separating them. Looked up from germline, CDR1 is SNHLY and CDR2 is FYNNEI. This CDR3 is built from 13 residues. CDR3 amino acids: CASSRGSLAGYTF. The CDR3 DNA reads as TGTGCCAGCAGTCGGGGGAGCTTGGCTGGCTACACCTTC.

The gene calls are TRBV5-1 and TRBJ1-1; no clear D gene. Trimming cost V 0 bases and J 0 bases, with 6 bases left between them. Germline V lookup: CDR1 SGHRS, CDR2 YFSETQ. CDR3 length equals 14 residues. The CDR3 is CASSLAVMNTEAFF. The CDR3 coding sequence is TGCGCCAGCAGCTTGGCGGTCATGAACACTGAAGCTTTCTTT.

The chain couples TRBV6-6 to TRBJ2-2; D is perhaps TRBD1 (5 bases). This CDR3 spans 14 amino acids. V lost 5 bases, J lost 4 bases, and 11 bases lay in between. Germline lookup yields CDR1 MNHNY and CDR2 SVGAGI (reference sequence). The CDR3 DNA follows: TGTGCCAGCAGTGCCGACAGACCCACCGGGGAGCTGTTTTTT. This codes for CASSADRPTGELFF.

This clone turned up a few times. This chain connects TRBV27 to TRBJ1-2, with D tentatively TRBD1 (5 bases). V was pared by 3 bases and J by 0 bases, with 11 bases between. The CDR3 extends over 15 amino acids. Germline-derived CDR1 and CDR2 are MNHEY and SMNVEV (reference sequence). This CDR3 is CASSLTASPNYGYTF. The CDR3 DNA follows: TGTGCCAGCAGTTTGACAGCGAGTCCTAACTATGGCTACACCTTC.

The chain combines TRBV11-2 with TRBJ2-2; the match to TRBD1 covers 7 bases. Unmatched junction bases numbered 10, after V lost 1 base and J lost 5 bases. This CDR3 contains 17 residues. In germline, CDR1 is SGHAT, CDR2 FQNNGV. CDR3 region: CASSLARDSGWTGELFF. The DNA for the CDR3 is TGTGCCAGCAGCTTAGCCCGGGACAGCGGCTGGACCGGGGAGCTGTTTTTT.

J is TRBJ2-7 and V is TRBV23-1; the D gene is possibly TRBD2 (5 bases). TRBV23-1 is classed as an ORF, of uncertain function. This CDR3 is 14 amino acids long. V was cut by 3 bases and J by 5 bases, with 14 bases left in between. CDR3 sequence: CASSQREGTHEQYV. For the CDR3, the DNA is TGCGCCAGCAGTCAGAGAGAGGGAACCCACGAGCAGTACGTC.

The CDR3 DNA is TGTGCCAGCTCCCCAGGGCTGGGCTATGGCTACACCTTC. Protein product: CASSPGLGYGYTF. This chain uses TRBV27 with TRBJ1-2; D may be TRBD1 (5 bases). Trimming removed 8 bases at V and 4 bases at J, with 14 bases between. The germline V gene encodes CDR1 MNHEY and CDR2 SMNVEV (reference sequence). This CDR3 contains 13 residues.

V and J are TRBV5-1 and TRBJ2-3; 10 nucleotides agree with TRBD2. From germline, CDR1 is SGHRS and CDR2 YFSETQ. The CDR3 consists of 15 residues. The J segment lost 2 bases and the V segment lost 1 base, leaving 1 base of the junction unmatched. CDR3 sequence reads: CASSLSGGDTDTQYF. The DNA of the CDR3 is TGCGCCAGCAGCTTGAGCGGGGGGGACACAGATACGCAGTATTTT.

The chain joins TRBV24-1 to TRBJ2-2; no clear D gene. With 7 bases removed from V and 1 base from J, the gap between germline ends came to 6 bases. Germline V lookup: CDR1 KGHDR, CDR2 SFDVKD. The CDR3 runs to 13 residues. CDR3 DNA: TGTGCCACCAGGGGCCTGAACACCGGGGAGCTGTTTTTT. This codes for CATRGLNTGELFF.

The genes are TRBV30 and TRBJ1-1; tentatively, D is TRBD1 (6 bases). Between the trimmed V and J ends, which lost 4 bases and 1 base, there was a span of 7 bases. Looked up from germline, CDR1 is GTSNPN and CDR2 is SVGIG (reference sequence). This CDR3 is 12 amino acids long. As DNA, the CDR3 is TGTGCCTGGAACAGGGAGAACACTGAAGCTTTCTTT. Protein: CAWNRENTEAFF.